Shown below are 2 T cell receptor beta chains from a single sample sequenced in a study of CD8 T cells in Susac syndrome. Random-hexamer reverse transcription was applied to roughly 0.5 to 1 ug RNA. TCRdb called the immunoSEQ multiplex PCR reads again in MiXCR, with one record for every CDR3 protein. The sample has around 130,000 distinct CDR3 sequences, roughly 96% seen once. Sequencing input: CD4+ T cells from PBMCs. All receptors derive from a human donor in good health.

J is TRBJ2-6 and V is TRBV18, with D perhaps TRBD2 (6 bases). The CDR3 length is 19 residues. V was pared by 4 bases and J by 1 base, with 20 bases between. CDR1 KGHSH and CDR2 LQKENI come from the germline V gene. CDR3 loop: CASSHRGGARSSGANVLTF. For the CDR3, the DNA is TGTGCCAGCTCACACCGTGGCGGGGCACGCTCTTCTGGGGCCAACGTCCTGACTTTC.

CDR3 sequence: CASSFGTQPYEQYF. CDR3 in DNA: TGTGCCAGCAGTTTTGGGACGCAGCCCTACGAGCAGTACTTC. The rearrangement joins TRBV27 to TRBJ2-7; the D call may be TRBD1 or TRBD2 (5 bases each). V was trimmed by 3 bases and J by 2 bases, leaving 11 bases between them. This CDR3 region has 14 residues. Germline V lookup: CDR1 MNHEY, CDR2 SMNVEV (reference sequence).